Presented here are 26 T cell receptor beta chains from one specimen sequenced in a study of T-cell memory formation after mild COVID-19. TCRdb reprocessed the 5' RACE reads via MiXCR and lists one record per CDR3 protein. Altogether about 340,000 distinct CDR3 sequences are present, over 10% being singletons, with the ten largest covering about 22%. What was sequenced was PBMCs or a T cell subset sorted from them (not recorded which). These receptors all stem from a man younger than 30 who had mild COVID-19 (a few samples of this study predate the infection). Cell type and time point are not known.

The sample holds a few counts of this clonotype. V gene TRBV20-1 combines with J gene TRBJ2-3, with 7 bases lining up with TRBD2. Looked up from germline, CDR1 is DFQATT and CDR2 is SNEGSKA (reference sequence). CDR3 length: 14 amino acids. The V gene end was trimmed by 6 bases and the J gene end by 7 bases; junction bases not matched to a gene: 13. The CDR3 sequence: CSAPLWGGFNTQYF. CDR3 coding DNA: TGCAGTGCCCCACTTTGGGGGGGGTTCAATACGCAGTATTTT.

The chain carries TRBV7-9 and TRBJ2-5, with TRBD2 identical over 7 bases. Germline lookup yields CDR1 SEHNR and CDR2 FQNEAQ (reference sequence). Losses at the gene ends were 3 bases for V and 0 bases for J; bases not matched to a gene: 13. This CDR3 is 18 amino acids long. The CDR3 nucleotides read TGTGCCAGCAGCTTCTACCAGGCCCCCGGGGGGTACCAAGAGACCCAGTACTTC. This translates into CASSFYQAPGGYQETQYF. Supplemented by reference TRBV7-9 and TRBJ2-5, the full variable domain reads DTGVSQNPRHKITKRGQNVTFRCDPISEHNRLYWYRQTLGQGPEFLTYFQNEAQLEKSRLLSDRFSAERPKGSFSTLEIQRTEQGDSAMYLCASSFYQAPGGYQETQYFGPGTRLLVL.

This clonotype was counted a few times. This chain links TRBV7-3 with TRBJ1-1; no reliable D call. Germline V lookup: CDR1 SGHTA, CDR2 FQGTGA. The CDR3 contains 13 residues. V was pared by 0 bases and J by 3 bases, with 5 bases between. The DNA of the CDR3 is TGTGCCAGCAGCTTAACCCTGGACACTGAAGCTTTCTTT. Amino acid sequence: CASSLTLDTEAFF. Full variable domain (rest looked up from reference TRBV7-3 and TRBJ1-1): GAGVSQTPSNKVTEKGKYVELRCDPISGHTALYWYRQSLGQGPEFLIYFQGTGAADDSGLPNDRFFAVRPEGSVSTLKIQRTERGDSAVYLCASSLTLDTEAFFGQGTRLTVV.

In its sample, this clonotype was seen a few times. This rearrangement joins TRBV20-1 to TRBJ2-3; 15 bases align to TRBD2. This CDR3 is built from 20 residues. Germline V CDR1 and CDR2: DFQATT, SNEGSKA (reference sequence). Germline trimming cut 3 bases from V and 4 bases from J; bases unmatched to any gene: 17. The CDR3 protein is CSASGLAGGQEGLSADTQYF. In nucleotides, the CDR3 is TGCAGTGCTAGCGGACTAGCGGGGGGGCAGGAGGGGTTAAGCGCAGATACGCAGTATTTT.

CDR3 loop: CASSTSQASIHSPLHF. DNA of the CDR3: TGTGCCAGCAGCACCAGCCAGGCCTCCATCCATTCACCCCTCCACTTT. This chain uses TRBV21-1 with TRBJ1-6. TRBV21-1 is a pseudogene segment. The CDR3 is 16 residues long.

The V and J genes are TRBV7-3 and TRBJ2-7, with D possibly TRBD1 on 6 matching bases. V dropped 2 bases and J dropped 3 bases, with 8 bases sitting between them. CDR1 is SGHTA, CDR2 FQGTGA, per germline. The CDR3 spans 13 residues. This chain's CDR3 is CASSLEGDYEQYF. CDR3 in DNA: TGTGCCAGCAGCTTAGAGGGGGACTACGAGCAGTACTTC.

This clonotype was counted a few times. The chain is built from TRBV5-6 and TRBJ1-2, with D hard to call. With 1 base removed from V and 8 bases from J, the gap between germline ends came to 12 bases. CDR3 length: 13 residues. Germline V gene data show CDR1 as SGHDT and CDR2 as YYEEEE. CDR3 sequence reads: CASSLPGKSGYTF. DNA for the CDR3: TGTGCCAGCAGCTTGCCCGGGAAGTCAGGCTACACCTTC.

The J gene is TRBJ1-6, the V gene TRBV7-2, with D unresolved. The CDR3 spans 16 residues. CDR1 and CDR2 from the germline V gene are SGHTA and FQGNSA. Trimming pared 1 base from V and 11 bases from J, leaving 18 bases between. Written as DNA, the CDR3 is TGTGCCAGCAGCTTAGAGGTGACCCTACCCCCCACACCCCTCCACTTT. Protein: CASSLEVTLPPTPLHF.

The sample holds many counts of this clonotype. The chain couples TRBV12-3 or TRBV12-4 to TRBJ1-2, with D unresolved. The V end was cut by 1 base, the J end by 4 bases, with 4 bases between. CDR3 size: 12 residues. For the CDR3, the DNA is TGTGCCAGCAGTTTAGGGTCCTATGGCTACACCTTC. Translation gives CASSLGSYGYTF.

This chain links TRBV21-1 with TRBJ2-3; the D segment call TRBD1 is taken from the table without a DNA check. TRBV21-1 is described as a pseudogene. The CDR3 is made up of 17 amino acids. CDR3 nucleotides: TGTGCCAGCAGCCAGACGTTGACAGGGATACGCACAGATACGCAGTATTTT. It specifies CASSQTLTGIRTDTQYF.

This clonotype was recorded a few times. This chain links TRBV6-5 with TRBJ2-5; no definite D call. The CDR3 sequence is 13 residues long. V gave up 3 bases and J gave up 4 bases, with 9 bases separating them. The germline gives CDR1 MNHEY, CDR2 SVGAGI. CDR3 DNA: TGTGCCAGCAGTTATTTCCCGATAGAGACCCAGTACTTC. Translated, it gives CASSYFPIETQYF.

V and J are TRBV6-6 and TRBJ2-7; no clear D gene. CDR1 and CDR2 from the germline V gene are MNHNY and SVGAGI (reference sequence). The CDR3 covers 13 residues. Between the trimmed V and J ends, which lost 5 bases and 3 bases, there was a span of 11 bases. In DNA, the CDR3 is TGTGCCAGCAGTCCTCTCATTAACTACGAGCAGTACGTC. Encoded protein: CASSPLINYEQYV.

The V call is TRBV7-9, the J call TRBJ2-7, with D perhaps TRBD2 (5 bases). Germline CDR1 and CDR2: SEHNR and FQNEAQ (reference sequence). This CDR3 has 13 residues. Trimming removed 5 bases at V and 3 bases at J, with 11 bases between. The DNA of the CDR3 is TGTGCCAGCAGCCAGTCGGGAAGCTACGAGCAGTACTTC. It codes for CASSQSGSYEQYF. The variable domain in full, completed from reference TRBV7-9 and TRBJ2-7, reads DTGVSQNPRHKITKRGQNVTFRCDPISEHNRLYWYRQTLGQGPEFLTYFQNEAQLEKSRLLSDRFSAERPKGSFSTLEIQRTEQGDSAMYLCASSQSGSYEQYFGPGTRLTVT.

This sequence joins TRBV9 and TRBJ1-6; no clear D. Trimming took 0 bases from V and 7 from J, leaving 8 bases between them. From germline, CDR1 is SGDLS and CDR2 YYNGEE. The CDR3 has 14 residues. This CDR3 is CASSVVGDNSPLHF. The CDR3 DNA reads as TGTGCCAGCAGCGTAGTTGGCGACAATTCACCCCTCCACTTT.

This clonotype has at least ten counts. V gene TRBV15 combines with J gene TRBJ2-1; D is ambiguous. Between the trimmed V and J ends, which lost 1 base and 5 bases, there was a span of 9 bases. The length of the CDR3 is 14 residues. Germline values: CDR1 LNHNV, CDR2 YYDKDF (reference sequence). The CDR3 DNA reads as TGTGCCACCAGCAGAGTCCTCGGCCACAATGAGCAGTTCTTC. This codes for CATSRVLGHNEQFF.

This clonotype occurred a few times. V and J are TRBV4-1 and TRBJ1-1, with D perhaps matching TRBD1 (6 bases). The CDR3 runs to 13 residues. The V end was cut by 0 bases, the J end by 7 bases, with 9 bases between. In germline, CDR1 is MGHRA, CDR2 YSYEKL. CDR3 sequence: CASSQEGGLEAFF. The CDR3 DNA is TGCGCCAGCAGCCAAGAAGGGGGACTTGAAGCTTTCTTT.

This clonotype was counted at least ten times. The chain joins TRBV7-6 to TRBJ2-5; D might be TRBD1 or TRBD2, each matching 5 bases. The CDR3 covers 15 residues. Trimming cost V 1 base and J 4 bases, with 13 bases left between them. Germline CDR1 SGHVS, CDR2 FNYEAQ. The CDR3 reads CASSLVQGRGETQYF. As DNA, the CDR3 is TGTGCCAGCAGCTTAGTTCAGGGACGAGGAGAGACCCAGTACTTC.

This clonotype was seen more than once but under ten times. The chain recombines TRBV7-2 with TRBJ2-2; TRBD2 matches at 13 bases. CDR3 length: 16 residues. The J segment lost 5 bases and the V segment lost 5 bases, leaving 5 bases of the junction unmatched. Germline loops: CDR1 SGHTA, CDR2 FQGNSA. The CDR3 DNA sequence: TGTGCCAGCAGCCGACTAGCGGGGGGTATTACCGGGGAGCTGTTTTTT. Amino acids: CASSRLAGGITGELFF.

The rearrangement joins TRBV6-2 or TRBV6-3 to TRBJ2-1; D unclear. The ends were cut back, 7 bases at V and 6 bases at J, with 13 bases in the middle. Per germline, CDR1 MNHEY and CDR2 SVGEGT. The length of the CDR3 is 13 residues. The chain's CDR3 is CASNRGPPNEQFF. As DNA, the CDR3 is TGTGCCAGCAATAGAGGACCACCCAATGAGCAGTTCTTC.

This rearrangement joins TRBV2 to TRBJ2-2, with 7 bases lining up with TRBD1. The CDR3 has 14 amino acids. V dropped 7 bases and J dropped 5; count of bases not matched to a gene: 7. The germline gives CDR1 SNHLY, CDR2 FYNNEI. The CDR3 bases are TGTGCCAGCACAAGACAGGGAACTACCGGGGAGCTGTTTTTT. The encoded protein is CASTRQGTTGELFF.

The DNA for the CDR3 is TGTGCCAGCAGGGCCGGACAGAGCCATAACTATGGCTACACCTTC. Its protein is CASRAGQSHNYGYTF. The gene calls are TRBV25-1 and TRBJ1-2, with D maybe TRBD1 (6 bases). The CDR3 spans 15 residues. The ends were cut back, 6 bases at V and 1 base at J, with 15 bases in the middle. The germline V gene has CDR1 MGHDK and CDR2 SYGVNS.

This clonotype was found a few times. The chain uses TRBV9 and TRBJ2-5, with D unclear. Trimming removed 3 bases from V and 3 bases from J, with 9 bases in between. Germline V lookup: CDR1 SGDLS, CDR2 YYNGEE. CDR3 length: 13 amino acids. The CDR3 is CASSAGPKETQYF. The CDR3 region has the DNA TGTGCCAGCAGCGCCGGCCCAAAAGAGACCCAGTACTTC.

This clonotype was recorded a few times. This chain links TRBV5-4 with TRBJ2-2, with TRBD2 matching 9 bases. V shed 4 bases, J shed 4 bases, and the junction held 5 bases outside the gene matches. CDR3 length: 15 amino acids. Germline loops: CDR1 SGHNT, CDR2 YYREEE (reference sequence). CDR3 nucleotides: TGTGCCAGCAGCAAAAGCGGGGGGTCCACCGGGGAGCTGTTTTTT. It specifies CASSKSGGSTGELFF.

The rearrangement joins TRBV15 to TRBJ1-5; D uncertain. Per the germline V gene, CDR1 is LNHNV and CDR2 is YYDKDF (reference sequence). This CDR3 is built from 14 residues. V lost 0 bases and J lost 5, with 8 bases in between. The CDR3 nucleotides are TGTGCCACCAGCAGAGATTCCCAATATCAGCCCCAGCATTTT. It codes for CATSRDSQYQPQHF. Combining the CDR3 with reference TRBV15 and TRBJ1-5 gives the whole variable domain DAMVIQNPRYQVTQFGKPVTLSCSQTLNHNVMYWYQQKSSQAPKLLFHYYDKDFNNEADTPDNFQSRRPNTSFCFLDIRSPGLGDTAMYLCATSRDSQYQPQHFGDGTRLSIL.

This clonotype was seen a few times. The chain links TRBV7-9 to TRBJ2-4; a possible D gene is TRBD1 (5 bases). This CDR3 contains 16 residues. V lost 5 bases, J lost 9 bases, and 23 bases lay in between. Germline V CDR1 and CDR2: SEHNR, FQNEAQ (reference sequence). The DNA for the CDR3 is TGTGCCAGCAGCCTCTCCCCGTTTCAGGGTTTGAGCATTCAGTACTTC. Amino acids: CASSLSPFQGLSIQYF.

The rearrangement links TRBV7-2 to TRBJ2-7; 10 bases fit TRBD2. Germline values: CDR1 SGHTA, CDR2 FQGNSA. CDR3 length: 15 amino acids. V trimming: 5 bases; J trimming: 3 bases; junction bases outside the gene matches: 7. CDR3 DNA: TGTGCCAGCAGCCAAGGGGCTAGCGGGGGCTACGAGCAGTACTTC. Translated: CASSQGASGGYEQYF.